The 8 T cell receptor beta chains below come from one sample, sequenced in a study of blood T cell repertoires in COVID-19. Clones were sequenced by immunoSEQ multiplex PCR, and TCRdb holds only the in-frame ones, with some missing. Of about 140,000 clones in the sample, about 83% were seen once. Sequencing used peripheral blood. The receptors come from a man in his forties or fifties with acute or convalescent COVID-19.

The chain carries TRBV5-6 and TRBJ2-7; TRBD1 agrees at 7 bases. This CDR3 region has 14 residues. Germline V lookup: CDR1 SGHDT, CDR2 YYEEEE. Trimming removed 4 bases from V and 2 bases from J; junction bases left unmatched: 6. For the CDR3, the DNA is TGTGCCAGCAGCATGGGGACAGTACCCTACGAGCAGTACGTC. Translating gives CASSMGTVPYEQYV.

The V call is TRBV4-2, the J call TRBJ1-6, with a weak D call TRBD1 (5 bases). The V end lost 0 bases, the J end lost 7 bases, and 7 bases lay between the germline ends. The CDR3 runs to 14 residues. CDR1 and CDR2 from the germline V gene are LGHNA and YNFKEQ. CDR3 sequence: CASSQEGGNSPLHF. The CDR3 nucleotides are TGTGCCAGCAGCCAAGAGGGGGGAAATTCACCCCTCCACTTT.

This clone turned up a few times. The chain has TRBV5-6 and TRBJ2-1; the match to TRBD1 covers 8 bases. The CDR3 loop spans 16 amino acids. The germline gives CDR1 SGHDT, CDR2 YYEEEE. The V gene end was trimmed by 4 bases and the J gene end by 4 bases; junction bases not matched to a gene: 10. Written as DNA, the CDR3 is TGTGCCAGCAGCAGGAGGACAGGGCAGGGATACAATGAGCAGTTCTTC. The encoded protein is CASSRRTGQGYNEQFF.

J is TRBJ2-5 and V is TRBV3-1 (or the pseudogene TRBV3-2); maybe TRBD1 (5 bases). There are 11 residues in the CDR3. V was trimmed by 4 bases and J by 5 bases, leaving 5 bases between them. Germline V gives CDR1 LGHDT, CDR2 YNNKEL (reference sequence). CDR3 coding DNA: TGTGCCAGCAGCCCAGGGGAGACCCAGTACTTC. Translating gives CASSPGETQYF.

This chain joins TRBV10-1 and TRBJ1-1; D unclear. Germline V gene data show CDR1 as WNHNN and CDR2 as SYGVQD (reference sequence). V shed 1 base and J shed 2 bases, with 5 bases lying between them. The CDR3 is 13 residues long. CDR3 DNA sequence: TGCGCCAGCAGTGAGTTACTTAACACTGAAGCTTTCTTT. Protein: CASSELLNTEAFF.

This clone was seen only once. This sequence joins TRBV10-3 and TRBJ2-7; TRBD1 might be the D (6 bases). V lost 3 bases and J lost 2, with 11 bases in between. The CDR3 extends over 14 amino acids. Germline-derived CDR1 and CDR2 are ENHRY and SYGVKD. CDR3 nucleotide sequence: TGTGCCATCAGTGACCACAGGGCCCCCTACGAGCAGTACTTC. Translating gives CAISDHRAPYEQYF.

The gene calls are TRBV7-2 and TRBJ1-3; D might be TRBD1 (5 bases). Looked up from germline, CDR1 is SGHTA and CDR2 is FQGNSA. The length of the CDR3 is 16 residues. Trimming pared 3 bases from V and 0 bases from J, leaving 12 bases between. The CDR3 coding sequence is TGTGCCAGCAGCTTTCCGGGACTGAGCTCTGGAAACACCATATATTTT. This encodes CASSFPGLSSGNTIYF. Supplemented by reference TRBV7-2 and TRBJ1-3, the full variable domain reads GAGVSQSPSNKVTEKGKDVELRCDPISGHTALYWYRQSLGQGLEFLIYFQGNSAPDKSGLPSDRFSAERTGGSVSTLTIQRTQQEDSAVYLCASSFPGLSSGNTIYFGEGSWLTVV.

J is TRBJ2-2 and V is TRBV19; D uncertain. Trimming shortened V by 3 bases and J by 4 bases, and 9 bases separated the two germline ends. Germline V gene lookup returns CDR1 LNHDA and CDR2 SQIVND (reference sequence). CDR3 size: 14 residues. The CDR3 nucleotides are TGTGCCAGTAGTATGAGGCAAGTCACCGGGGAGCTGTTTTTT. It specifies CASSMRQVTGELFF.